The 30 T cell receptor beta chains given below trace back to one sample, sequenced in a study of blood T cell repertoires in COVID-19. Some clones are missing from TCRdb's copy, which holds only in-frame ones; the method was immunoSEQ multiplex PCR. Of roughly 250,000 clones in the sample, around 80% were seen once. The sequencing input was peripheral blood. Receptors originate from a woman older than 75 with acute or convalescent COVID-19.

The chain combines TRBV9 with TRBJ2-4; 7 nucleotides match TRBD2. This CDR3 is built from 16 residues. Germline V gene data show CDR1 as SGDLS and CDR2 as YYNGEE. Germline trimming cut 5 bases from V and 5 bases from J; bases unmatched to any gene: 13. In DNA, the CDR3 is TGTGCCAGCAGTCCTACGACTAGCCTAGTGGAAAACATTCAGTACTTC. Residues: CASSPTTSLVENIQYF.

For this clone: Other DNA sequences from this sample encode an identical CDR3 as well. The CDR3 DNA follows: TGTGCCAGTAGTATTCCGGGAAACTATGGCTACACCTTC. Residues: CASSIPGNYGYTF. This chain joins TRBV19 and TRBJ1-2; D is unresolved. The V gene's germline CDR1 is LNHDA and CDR2 SQIVND (reference sequence). V was shortened by 3 bases and J by 2 bases, with 7 bases between the two germline ends. The CDR3 sequence is 13 residues long.

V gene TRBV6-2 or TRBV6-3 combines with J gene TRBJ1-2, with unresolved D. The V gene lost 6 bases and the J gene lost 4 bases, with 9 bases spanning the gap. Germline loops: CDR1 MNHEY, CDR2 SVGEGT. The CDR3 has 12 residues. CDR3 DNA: TGTGCCAGCAGCTCCTCGGGCTATGGCTACACCTTC. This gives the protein CASSSSGYGYTF.

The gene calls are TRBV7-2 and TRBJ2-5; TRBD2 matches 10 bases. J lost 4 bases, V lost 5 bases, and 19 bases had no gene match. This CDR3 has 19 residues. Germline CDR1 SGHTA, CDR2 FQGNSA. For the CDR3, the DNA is TGTGCCAGCAGCCAGGGTGCTAGCGGGAGTCGGGGGTTGCGAGAGACCCAGTACTTC. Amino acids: CASSQGASGSRGLRETQYF. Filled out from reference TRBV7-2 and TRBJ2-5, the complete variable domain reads GAGVSQSPSNKVTEKGKDVELRCDPISGHTALYWYRQSLGQGLEFLIYFQGNSAPDKSGLPSDRFSAERTGGSVSTLTIQRTQQEDSAVYLCASSQGASGSRGLRETQYFGPGTRLLVL.

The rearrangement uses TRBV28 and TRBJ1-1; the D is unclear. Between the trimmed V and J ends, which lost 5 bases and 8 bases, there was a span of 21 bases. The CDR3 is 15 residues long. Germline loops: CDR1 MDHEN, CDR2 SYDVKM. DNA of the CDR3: TGTGCCAGCAGTCCTCATAAGCGGGGAATCGTCGAAGCTTTCTTT. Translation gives CASSPHKRGIVEAFF.

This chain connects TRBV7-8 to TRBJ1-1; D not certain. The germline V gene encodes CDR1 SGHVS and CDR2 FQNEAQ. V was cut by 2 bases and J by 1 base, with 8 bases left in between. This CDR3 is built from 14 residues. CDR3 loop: CASSLIEGNTEAFF. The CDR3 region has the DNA TGTGCCAGCAGCTTAATCGAGGGGAACACTGAAGCTTTCTTT.

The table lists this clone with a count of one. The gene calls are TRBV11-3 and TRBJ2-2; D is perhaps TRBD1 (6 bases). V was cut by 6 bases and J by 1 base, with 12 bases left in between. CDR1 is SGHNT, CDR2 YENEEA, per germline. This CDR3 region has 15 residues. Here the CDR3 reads CASSNIQGNTGELFF. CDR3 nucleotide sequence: TGTGCCAGCAGTAACATACAGGGGAACACCGGGGAGCTGTTTTTT. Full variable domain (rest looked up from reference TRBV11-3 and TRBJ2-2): EAGVVQSPRYKIIEKKQPVAFWCNPISGHNTLYWYLQNLGQGPELLIRYENEEAVDDSQLPKDRFSAERLKGVDSTLKIQPAELGDSAVYLCASSNIQGNTGELFFGEGSRLTVL.

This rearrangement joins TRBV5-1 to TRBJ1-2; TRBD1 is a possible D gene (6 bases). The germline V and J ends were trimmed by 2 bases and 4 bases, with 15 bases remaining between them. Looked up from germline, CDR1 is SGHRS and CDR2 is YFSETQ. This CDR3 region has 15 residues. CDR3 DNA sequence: TGCGCCAGCAGCTTTGTACAGGGCATCGGCTATGGCTACACCTTC. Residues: CASSFVQGIGYGYTF.

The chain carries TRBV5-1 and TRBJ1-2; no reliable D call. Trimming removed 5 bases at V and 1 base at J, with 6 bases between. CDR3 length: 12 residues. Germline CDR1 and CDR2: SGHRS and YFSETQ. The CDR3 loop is CASRASNYGYTF. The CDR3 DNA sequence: TGCGCCAGCAGGGCCAGTAACTATGGCTACACCTTC.

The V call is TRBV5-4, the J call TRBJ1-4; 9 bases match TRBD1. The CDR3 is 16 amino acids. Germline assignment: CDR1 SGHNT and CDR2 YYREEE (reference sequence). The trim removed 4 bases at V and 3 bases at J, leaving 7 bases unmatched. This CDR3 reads CASSTGTGTANEKLFF. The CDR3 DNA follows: TGTGCCAGCAGCACCGGGACAGGGACTGCTAATGAAAAACTGTTTTTT.

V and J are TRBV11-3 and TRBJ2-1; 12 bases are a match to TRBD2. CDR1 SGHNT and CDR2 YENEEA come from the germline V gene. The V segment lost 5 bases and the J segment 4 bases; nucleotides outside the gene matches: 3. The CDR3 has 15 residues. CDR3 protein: CASSAGLAGYNEQFF. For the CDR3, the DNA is TGTGCCAGCAGCGCGGGACTAGCGGGTTACAATGAGCAGTTCTTC.

Here the CDR3 DNA reads TGTGCCAGTAGTCGGACAGGGGGCGATCAGCCCCAGCATTTT. Protein: CASSRTGGDQPQHF. This chain uses TRBV19 with TRBJ1-5; 11 positions agree with TRBD1. Germline V CDR1 and CDR2: LNHDA, SQIVND (reference sequence). Trimming cost V 5 bases and J 5 bases; bases outside gene matches: 2. CDR3 length equals 14 residues.

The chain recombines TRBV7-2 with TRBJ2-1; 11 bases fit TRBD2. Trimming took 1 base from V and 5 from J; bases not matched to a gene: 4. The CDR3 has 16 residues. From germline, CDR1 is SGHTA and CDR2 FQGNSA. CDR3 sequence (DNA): TGTGCCAGCAGCTTAGTACCGGGACTAGCGGACAATGAGCAGTTCTTC. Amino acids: CASSLVPGLADNEQFF.

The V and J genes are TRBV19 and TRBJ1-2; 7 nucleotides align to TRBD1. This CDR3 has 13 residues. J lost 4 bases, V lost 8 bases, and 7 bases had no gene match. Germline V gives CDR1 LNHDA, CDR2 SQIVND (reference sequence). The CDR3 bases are TGTGCCAGTCATGTAGGACAGGTCTATGGCTACACCTTC. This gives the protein CASHVGQVYGYTF. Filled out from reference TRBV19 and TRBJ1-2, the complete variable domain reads DGGITQSPKYLFRKEGQNVTLSCEQNLNHDAMYWYRQDPGQGLRLIYYSQIVNDFQKGDIAEGYSVSREKKESFPLTVTSAQKNPTAFYLCASHVGQVYGYTFGSGTRLTVV.

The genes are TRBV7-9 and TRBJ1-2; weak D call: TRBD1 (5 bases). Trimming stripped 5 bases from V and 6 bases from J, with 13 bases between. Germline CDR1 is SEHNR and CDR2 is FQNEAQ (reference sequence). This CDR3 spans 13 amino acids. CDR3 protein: CASSPRQIDGYTF. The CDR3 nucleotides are TGTGCCAGCAGCCCTAGACAGATTGATGGCTACACCTTC.

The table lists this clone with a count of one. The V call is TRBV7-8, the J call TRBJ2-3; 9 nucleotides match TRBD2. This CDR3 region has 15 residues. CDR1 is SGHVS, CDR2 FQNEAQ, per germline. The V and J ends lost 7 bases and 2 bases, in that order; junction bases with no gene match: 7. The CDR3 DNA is TGTGCCAGCAAATCACTAGCGGGTTACACAGATACGCAGTATTTT. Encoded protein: CASKSLAGYTDTQYF.

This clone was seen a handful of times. CDR3 bases: TGTGCCTGGATATTAGGAACGGGGTTCATGAACACTGAAGCTTTCTTT. This encodes CAWILGTGFMNTEAFF. J is TRBJ1-1 and V is TRBV30; D is unclear. Trimming removed 4 bases at V and 0 bases at J, with 18 bases between. CDR1 is GTSNPN, CDR2 SVGIG, per germline (reference sequence). The CDR3 has 16 amino acids.

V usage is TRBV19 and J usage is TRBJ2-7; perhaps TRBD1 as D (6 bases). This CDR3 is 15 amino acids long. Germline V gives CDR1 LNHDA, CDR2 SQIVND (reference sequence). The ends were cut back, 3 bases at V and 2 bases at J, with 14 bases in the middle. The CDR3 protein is CASSMPGQLPYEQYF. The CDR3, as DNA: TGTGCCAGTAGTATGCCGGGACAACTTCCCTACGAGCAGTACTTC.

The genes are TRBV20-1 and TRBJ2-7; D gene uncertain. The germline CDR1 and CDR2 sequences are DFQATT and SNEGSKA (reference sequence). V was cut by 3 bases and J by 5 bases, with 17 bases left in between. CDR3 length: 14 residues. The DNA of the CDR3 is TGCAGTGCTAGTTCCGGAGCAGTAGTCAACGAGCAGTACTTC. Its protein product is CSASSGAVVNEQYF.

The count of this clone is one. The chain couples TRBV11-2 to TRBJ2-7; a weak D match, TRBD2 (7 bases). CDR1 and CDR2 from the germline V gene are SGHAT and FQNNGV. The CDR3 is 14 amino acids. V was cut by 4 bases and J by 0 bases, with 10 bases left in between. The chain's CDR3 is CASSWGGGSYEQYF. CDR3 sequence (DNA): TGTGCCAGCAGCTGGGGAGGGGGCTCCTACGAGCAGTACTTC. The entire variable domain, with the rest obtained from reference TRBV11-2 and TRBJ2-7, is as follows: EAGVAQSPRYKIIEKRQSVAFWCNPISGHATLYWYQQILGQGPKLLIQFQNNGVVDDSQLPKDRFSAERLKGVDSTLKIQPAKLEDSAVYLCASSWGGGSYEQYFGPGTRLTVT.

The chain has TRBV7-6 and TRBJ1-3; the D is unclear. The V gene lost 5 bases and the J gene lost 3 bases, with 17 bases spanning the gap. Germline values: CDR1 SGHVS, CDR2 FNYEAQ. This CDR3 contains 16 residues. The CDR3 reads CASSKERQSFGNTIYF. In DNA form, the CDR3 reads TGTGCCAGCAGCAAAGAGCGCCAATCCTTTGGAAACACCATATATTTT.

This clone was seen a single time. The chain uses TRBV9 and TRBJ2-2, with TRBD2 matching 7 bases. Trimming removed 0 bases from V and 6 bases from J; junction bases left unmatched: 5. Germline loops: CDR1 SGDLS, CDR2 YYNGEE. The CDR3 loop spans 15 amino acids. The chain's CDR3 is CASSVGREEAGELFF. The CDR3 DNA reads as TGTGCCAGCAGCGTAGGCCGGGAGGAGGCCGGGGAGCTGTTTTTT.

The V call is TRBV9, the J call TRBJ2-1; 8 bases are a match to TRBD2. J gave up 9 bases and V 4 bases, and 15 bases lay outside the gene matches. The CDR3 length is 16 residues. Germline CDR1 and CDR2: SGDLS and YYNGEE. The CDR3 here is CASSPGGGTRRSEQFF. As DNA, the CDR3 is TGTGCCAGCAGCCCCGGTGGGGGGACTAGGAGGTCTGAGCAGTTCTTC.

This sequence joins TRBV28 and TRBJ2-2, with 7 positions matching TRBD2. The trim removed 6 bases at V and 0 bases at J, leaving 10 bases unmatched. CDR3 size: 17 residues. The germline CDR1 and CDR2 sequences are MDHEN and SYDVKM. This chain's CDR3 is CASSYRSGGSNTGELFF. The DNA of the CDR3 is TGTGCCAGCAGCTACAGATCCGGGGGGTCGAACACCGGGGAGCTGTTTTTT.

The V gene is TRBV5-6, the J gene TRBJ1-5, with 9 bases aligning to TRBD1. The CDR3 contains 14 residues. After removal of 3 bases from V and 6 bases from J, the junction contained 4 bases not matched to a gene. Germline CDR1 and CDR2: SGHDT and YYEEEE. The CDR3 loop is CASSSYRGLQPQHF. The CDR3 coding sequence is TGTGCCAGCAGCTCCTACAGGGGGCTTCAGCCCCAGCATTTT.

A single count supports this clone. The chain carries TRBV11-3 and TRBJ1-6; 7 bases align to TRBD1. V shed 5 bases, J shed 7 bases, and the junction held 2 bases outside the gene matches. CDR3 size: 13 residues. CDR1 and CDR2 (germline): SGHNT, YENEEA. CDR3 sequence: CASSQGVNSPLHF. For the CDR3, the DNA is TGTGCCAGCAGCCAGGGGGTGAATTCACCCCTCCACTTT.

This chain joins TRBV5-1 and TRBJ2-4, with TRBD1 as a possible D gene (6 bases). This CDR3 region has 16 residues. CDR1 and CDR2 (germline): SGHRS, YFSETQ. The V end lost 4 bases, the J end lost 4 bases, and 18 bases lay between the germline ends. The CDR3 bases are TGCGCCAGCAGCCCCAACGACAGGATGATTAAAAACATTCAGTACTTC. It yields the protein CASSPNDRMIKNIQYF.

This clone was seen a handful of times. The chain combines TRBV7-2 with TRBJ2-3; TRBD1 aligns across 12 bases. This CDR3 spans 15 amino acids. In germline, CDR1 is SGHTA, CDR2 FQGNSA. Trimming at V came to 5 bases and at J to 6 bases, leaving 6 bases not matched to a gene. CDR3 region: CASSPGTGGVDTQYF. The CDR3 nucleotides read TGTGCCAGCAGCCCCGGGACAGGGGGCGTCGATACGCAGTATTTT.

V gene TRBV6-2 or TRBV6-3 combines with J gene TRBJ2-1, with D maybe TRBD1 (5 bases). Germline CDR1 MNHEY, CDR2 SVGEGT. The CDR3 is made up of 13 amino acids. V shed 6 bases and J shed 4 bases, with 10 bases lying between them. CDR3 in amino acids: CASSWTPYNEQFF. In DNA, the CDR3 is TGTGCCAGCAGCTGGACACCATACAATGAGCAGTTCTTC.

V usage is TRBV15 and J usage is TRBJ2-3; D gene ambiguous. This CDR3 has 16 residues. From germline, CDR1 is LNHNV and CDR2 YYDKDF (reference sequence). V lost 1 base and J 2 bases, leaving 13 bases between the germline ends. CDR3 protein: CATSRGSGDPTDTQYF. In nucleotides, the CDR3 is TGTGCCACCAGCAGAGGTTCTGGAGATCCCACAGATACGCAGTATTTT.